This record looks at one T cell receptor (beta chain) sequence and its context. TCRdb keeps only in-frame clones here, not all; method: immunoSEQ multiplex PCR. The table lists about 32,000 clones, 87% of them singletons. These data are taken from a study of PD-L1 blockade in urothelial cancer. Study-wide context: Atezolizumab therapy began for patients around 2014, dosed at 1,200 mg intravenously every 3 weeks. After treatment start, blood was analyzed at 3 weeks (second dose) and at 6 weeks. Patients' histories included 0 to 3 prior chemotherapy regimens.

The CDR3 covers 14 residues. V was shortened by 2 bases and J by 1 base, with 9 bases between the two germline ends. Germline CDR1 is SGHRS and CDR2 is YFSETQ. Per-patient samples, pretreatment and on-treatment, numbered 1 to 8. The rearrangement uses TRBV5-1 and TRBJ2-5; D may be TRBD2 (6 bases). The receptor comes from a man aged 50 to 59 with urothelial cancer. The sequencing used PBMCs, collected around atezolizumab (anti-PD-L1) treatment. This CDR3 is CASSFRTIQETQYF. The CDR3 DNA sequence: TGCGCCAGCAGCTTCCGGACTATCCAAGAGACCCAGTACTTC.